Below are 29 T cell receptor beta chains sequenced from a single sample in a study of blood T cell repertoires in COVID-19. Assay used: immunoSEQ multiplex PCR; TCRdb lists only in-frame clones, some missing. The sample shows a few hundred thousand clones, about 80% of them seen only once. Sequencing used PBMCs or T cells enriched from blood (not recorded which). The receptors stem from a man in his forties or fifties who had recovered from COVID-19.

V gene TRBV30 combines with J gene TRBJ1-3; D possibly corresponds to TRBD1 (5 bases). Germline assignment: CDR1 GTSNPN and CDR2 SVGIG (reference sequence). The CDR3 runs 13 residues. V was trimmed by 0 bases and J by 5 bases, leaving 8 bases between them. CDR3 protein: CAWSVEGRNTIYF. The CDR3 coding sequence is TGTGCCTGGAGTGTGGAGGGGCGAAACACCATATATTTT.

The chain carries TRBV7-9 and TRBJ2-1; TRBD2 matches at 10 bases. V shed 4 bases, J shed 6 bases, and the junction held 9 bases outside the gene matches. CDR3 length: 16 residues. Germline V gives CDR1 SEHNR, CDR2 FQNEAQ (reference sequence). CDR3 nucleotides: TGTGCCAGCAGCTCTAGCGGGAGTTCTTGGGGCAATGAGCAGTTCTTC. Its protein is CASSSSGSSWGNEQFF. Variable domain in full (rest from reference TRBV7-9 and TRBJ2-1): DTGVSQNPRHKITKRGQNVTFRCDPISEHNRLYWYRQTLGQGPEFLTYFQNEAQLEKSRLLSDRFSAERPKGSFSTLEIQRTEQGDSAMYLCASSSSGSSWGNEQFFGPGTRLTVL.

The rearrangement joins TRBV3-1 (or the pseudogene TRBV3-2) to TRBJ1-6; tentative D call: TRBD1 (6 bases). Germline V gene data show CDR1 as LGHDT and CDR2 as YNNKEL (reference sequence). V shed 6 bases and J shed 6 bases, with 12 bases lying between them. The CDR3 spans 14 residues. This chain's CDR3 is CASSYTGINSPLHF. The CDR3 coding sequence is TGTGCCAGCAGTTATACAGGGATTAATTCACCCCTCCACTTT.

The chain joins TRBV29-1 to TRBJ1-1; a possible D gene is TRBD1 (6 bases). Between the trimmed V and J ends, which lost 6 bases and 6 bases, there was a span of 14 bases. This CDR3 has 12 residues. The germline CDR1 and CDR2 sequences are SQVTM and ANQGSEA. CDR3 sequence: CSVDRGGSEAFF. CDR3 DNA sequence: TGCAGCGTGGACCGAGGGGGATCTGAAGCTTTCTTT.

This chain uses TRBV7-9 with TRBJ1-2; D possibly corresponds to TRBD1 (6 bases). From germline, CDR1 is SEHNR and CDR2 FQNEAQ (reference sequence). Trimming pared 2 bases from V and 7 bases from J, leaving 14 bases between. The CDR3 covers 14 residues. For the CDR3, the DNA is TGTGCCAGCAGCTTACCGGCAAACAGGGCTGGCTACACCTTC. Protein: CASSLPANRAGYTF. The variable domain in full, completed from reference TRBV7-9 and TRBJ1-2, reads DTGVSQNPRHKITKRGQNVTFRCDPISEHNRLYWYRQTLGQGPEFLTYFQNEAQLEKSRLLSDRFSAERPKGSFSTLEIQRTEQGDSAMYLCASSLPANRAGYTFGSGTRLTVV.

The CDR3 DNA sequence: TGTGCCAGCACCTCATTAGAACAGCTAGCTCTCACGTACACCTTC. It translates to CASTSLEQLALTYTF. The chain carries TRBV27 and TRBJ1-2; D unresolved. Trimming stripped 7 bases from V and 11 bases from J, with 26 bases between. The germline gives CDR1 MNHEY, CDR2 SMNVEV (reference sequence). CDR3 length equals 15 residues.

The chain employs TRBV29-1 and TRBJ2-7, with D possibly matching TRBD2 (5 bases). This CDR3 is 12 amino acids long. Germline CDR1 SQVTM, CDR2 ANQGSEA. V gave up 6 bases and J gave up 1 base, with 10 bases separating them. In DNA, the CDR3 is TGCAGCGTCCGCCGGGATTCCTACGAGCAGTACTTC. The encoded protein is CSVRRDSYEQYF.

This clone was recorded once. This sequence joins TRBV7-6 and TRBJ2-1; no clear D. This CDR3 region has 15 residues. Germline V gives CDR1 SGHVS, CDR2 FNYEAQ. With 6 bases removed from V and 1 base from J, the gap between germline ends came to 13 bases. Here the CDR3 reads CASSREARSYNEQFF. CDR3 nucleotides: TGTGCCAGCAGTCGAGAGGCTAGATCCTACAATGAGCAGTTCTTC.

The rearrangement uses TRBV18 and TRBJ1-1; no definite D call. The CDR3 length is 14 residues. Trimming shortened V by 4 bases and J by 5 bases, and 14 bases separated the two germline ends. Germline lookup yields CDR1 KGHSH and CDR2 LQKENI. CDR3 loop: CASSLWAGMTEAFF. The CDR3 DNA is TGTGCCAGCTCACTTTGGGCGGGGATGACTGAAGCTTTCTTT.

The chain recombines TRBV11-2 with TRBJ1-6; TRBD1 matches at 7 bases. The germline gives CDR1 SGHAT, CDR2 FQNNGV. Trimming took 5 bases from V and 2 from J; bases not matched to a gene: 9. The CDR3 has 17 residues. CDR3: CASSPPEGAPYNSPLHF. In DNA, the CDR3 is TGTGCCAGCAGCCCCCCCGAGGGGGCCCCCTATAATTCACCCCTCCACTTT.

The table lists this clone with a count of one. The CDR3 here is CSVGRQGINYGYTF. CDR3 nucleotide sequence: TGCAGCGTTGGACGACAGGGGATTAACTATGGCTACACCTTC. V gene TRBV29-1 combines with J gene TRBJ1-2, with TRBD1 matching 8 bases. The CDR3 runs 14 residues. The V gene end was trimmed by 4 bases and the J gene end by 1 base; junction bases not matched to a gene: 5. CDR1 and CDR2 (germline): SQVTM, ANQGSEA.

The chain has TRBV5-1 and TRBJ2-3, with unresolved D. This CDR3 region has 14 residues. The germline V and J ends were trimmed by 0 bases and 1 base, with 6 bases remaining between them. Germline CDR1 and CDR2: SGHRS and YFSETQ. The CDR3, as DNA: TGCGCCAGCAGCTTGGTGCTACGCACAGATACGCAGTATTTT. Protein: CASSLVLRTDTQYF.

This rearrangement joins TRBV3-1 (or the pseudogene TRBV3-2) to TRBJ2-3; D is unresolved. This CDR3 spans 12 amino acids. Trimming shortened V by 5 bases and J by 2 bases, and 5 bases separated the two germline ends. Germline-derived CDR1 and CDR2 are LGHDT and YNNKEL (reference sequence). The DNA of the CDR3 is TGTGCCAGCAGCTCTTACACAGATACGCAGTATTTT. This encodes CASSSYTDTQYF.

V is TRBV18 and J is TRBJ1-4, with D tentatively TRBD1 (5 bases). The V gene's germline CDR1 is KGHSH and CDR2 LQKENI. V lost 2 bases and J lost 5, with 12 bases in between. The CDR3 extends over 15 amino acids. CDR3 region: CASSPAGLENEKLFF. In DNA form, the CDR3 reads TGTGCCAGCTCACCAGCGGGACTGGAAAATGAAAAACTGTTTTTT.

On this clone itself: This may stem from a read error, because a much larger clone lies one nucleotide away. Other DNA sequences within the sample encode an identical CDR3. The chain joins TRBV12-3 or TRBV12-4 to TRBJ2-7; D gene uncertain. CDR3 size: 11 residues. V was clipped by 4 bases and J by 2 bases, with 3 bases between them. Here the CDR3 reads CASSSTYEQYF. The CDR3 nucleotides read TGTGCCAGCAGTTCCACCTACGAGCAGTACTTC.

This clone appeared once. The chain has TRBV14 and TRBJ2-3; D remains unclear. CDR3 length: 12 amino acids. Germline CDR1 SGHDN, CDR2 FVKESK. Trimming left V 6 bases short and J 0 bases short, with 4 bases between. The CDR3 DNA is TGTGCCAGCAGGCGTAGCACAGATACGCAGTATTTT. Encoded protein: CASRRSTDTQYF.

V is TRBV6-5 and J is TRBJ1-2, with 8 nucleotides matching TRBD1. Germline V gives CDR1 MNHEY, CDR2 SVGAGI. The CDR3 length is 13 residues. Unmatched junction bases numbered 2, after V lost 4 bases and J lost 4 bases. CDR3 in amino acids: CASSWDRRYGYTF. The CDR3 coding sequence is TGTGCCAGCAGTTGGGACAGGCGCTATGGCTACACCTTC.

J is TRBJ1-5 and V is TRBV19; D is unresolved. The CDR3 sequence is 12 residues long. Germline values: CDR1 LNHDA, CDR2 SQIVND (reference sequence). Trimming pared 5 bases from V and 4 bases from J, leaving 6 bases between. CDR3 amino acids: CASSWRNQPQHF. CDR3 sequence (DNA): TGTGCCAGTAGTTGGAGAAATCAGCCCCAGCATTTT.

This chain uses TRBV6-1 with TRBJ1-5; possible D gene TRBD1, 6 bases. Germline CDR1 is MNHNS and CDR2 is SASEGT. V lost 2 bases and J lost 2, with 7 bases in between. This CDR3 region has 14 residues. Written as DNA, the CDR3 is TGTGCCAGCAGTGAATGGGGGCGCAATCAGCCCCAGCATTTT. Translating gives CASSEWGRNQPQHF.

This clone was counted at least ten times. The chain couples TRBV7-9 to TRBJ2-3, with 10 bases identical to TRBD2. Germline V gene data show CDR1 as SEHNR and CDR2 as FQNEAQ (reference sequence). Unmatched junction bases numbered 3, after V lost 5 bases and J lost 1 base. This CDR3 has 15 residues. CDR3 in DNA: TGTGCCAGCAGCCGAGGGACTAGCGGCACAGATACGCAGTATTTT. Translated, it gives CASSRGTSGTDTQYF. Full variable domain (outside the CDR3, taken from reference TRBV7-9 and TRBJ2-3): DTGVSQNPRHKITKRGQNVTFRCDPISEHNRLYWYRQTLGQGPEFLTYFQNEAQLEKSRLLSDRFSAERPKGSFSTLEIQRTEQGDSAMYLCASSRGTSGTDTQYFGPGTRLTVL.

DNA of the CDR3: TGTGCCAGCAGCAAGGGGGCTAGGCAAGAGACCCAGTACTTC. It encodes CASSKGARQETQYF. V usage is TRBV5-4 and J usage is TRBJ2-5; 7 positions match TRBD1. The CDR3 runs 14 residues. The germline V gene encodes CDR1 SGHNT and CDR2 YYREEE (reference sequence). After removal of 4 bases from V and 2 bases from J, the junction contained 5 bases not matched to a gene.

This chain joins TRBV28 and TRBJ2-5; 14 positions match TRBD2. CDR3 length equals 16 residues. CDR1 and CDR2 from the germline V gene are MDHEN and SYDVKM. V shed 4 bases and J 5 bases; nucleotides not matched to a gene: 6. As DNA, the CDR3 is TGTGCCAGCAGTTCCAGGACTAGCGGGGGGCGGGAGACCCAGTACTTC. This encodes CASSSRTSGGRETQYF. Using reference TRBV28 and TRBJ2-5 for the parts outside the CDR3, the full variable domain is DVKVTQSSRYLVKRTGEKVFLECVQDMDHENMFWYRQDPGLGLRLIYFSYDVKMKEKGDIPEGYSVSREKKERFSLILESASTNQTSMYLCASSSRTSGGRETQYFGPGTRLLVL.

The chain employs TRBV7-2 and TRBJ2-5; D is ambiguous. Trimming removed 3 bases at V and 2 bases at J, with 10 bases between. The CDR3 consists of 14 residues. Germline V gives CDR1 SGHTA, CDR2 FQGNSA. Here the CDR3 reads CASSLFQFQETQYF. The CDR3 nucleotides are TGTGCCAGCAGCTTGTTCCAGTTTCAAGAGACCCAGTACTTC.

The DNA of the CDR3 is TGTGCCAGTAGTATCCGGACTCGACTAGATAGCAATCAGCCCCAGCATTTT. As protein: CASSIRTRLDSNQPQHF. The chain joins TRBV19 to TRBJ1-5; unclear D gene. With 3 bases removed from V and 0 bases from J, the gap between germline ends came to 15 bases. The CDR3 totals 17 residues. CDR1 is LNHDA and CDR2 is SQIVND in the germline V gene (reference sequence).

J is TRBJ2-3 and V is TRBV18, with 7 bases aligning to TRBD1. J gave up 3 bases and V 3 bases, and 6 bases lay outside the gene matches. The CDR3 runs 15 residues. From germline, CDR1 is KGHSH and CDR2 LQKENI. This chain's CDR3 is CASSPPGTATDTQYF. CDR3 in DNA: TGTGCCAGCTCACCCCCCGGGACAGCGACAGATACGCAGTATTTT.

The chain links TRBV2 to TRBJ1-1; no firm D call. CDR1 is SNHLY and CDR2 is FYNNEI in the germline V gene. This CDR3 has 13 residues. V gave up 7 bases and J gave up 4 bases, with 13 bases separating them. CDR3 DNA sequence: TGTGCCAGCACGGGTGAATGGCGCACTGAAGCTTTCTTT. This gives the protein CASTGEWRTEAFF. Filled out from reference TRBV2 and TRBJ1-1, the complete variable domain reads EPEVTQTPSHQVTQMGQEVILRCVPISNHLYFYWYRQILGQKVEFLVSFYNNEISEKSEIFDDQFSVERPDGSNFTLKIRSTKLEDSAMYFCASTGEWRTEAFFGQGTRLTVV.

V usage is TRBV5-4 and J usage is TRBJ1-5; TRBD1 is a possible D gene (5 bases). CDR1 is SGHNT, CDR2 YYREEE, per germline (reference sequence). The CDR3 loop spans 14 amino acids. V was shortened by 6 bases and J by 0 bases, with 10 bases between the two germline ends. The CDR3 here is CASTDQGSNQPQHF. CDR3 in DNA: TGTGCCAGCACCGACCAGGGTAGCAATCAGCCCCAGCATTTT.

V gene TRBV12-5 combines with J gene TRBJ1-5; D might be TRBD1 (5 bases). This CDR3 spans 15 amino acids. Germline assignment: CDR1 LGHNT and CDR2 FRNRAP. V was pared by 5 bases and J by 3 bases, with 14 bases between. The CDR3 DNA is TGTGCTAGTGGTCTCGAAGACAGCTCCAATCAGCCCCAGCATTTT. Protein: CASGLEDSSNQPQHF.

The chain couples TRBV5-6 to TRBJ1-2, with D perhaps matching TRBD1 (6 bases). This CDR3 has 16 residues. Germline V gene sequence: CDR1 SGHDT, CDR2 YYEEEE. The V end lost 0 bases, the J end lost 6 bases, and 18 bases lay between the germline ends. The CDR3 sequence is CASSLVGRGGGHGYTF. CDR3 nucleotide sequence: TGTGCCAGCAGCTTGGTTGGCAGGGGCGGCGGGCATGGCTACACCTTC.